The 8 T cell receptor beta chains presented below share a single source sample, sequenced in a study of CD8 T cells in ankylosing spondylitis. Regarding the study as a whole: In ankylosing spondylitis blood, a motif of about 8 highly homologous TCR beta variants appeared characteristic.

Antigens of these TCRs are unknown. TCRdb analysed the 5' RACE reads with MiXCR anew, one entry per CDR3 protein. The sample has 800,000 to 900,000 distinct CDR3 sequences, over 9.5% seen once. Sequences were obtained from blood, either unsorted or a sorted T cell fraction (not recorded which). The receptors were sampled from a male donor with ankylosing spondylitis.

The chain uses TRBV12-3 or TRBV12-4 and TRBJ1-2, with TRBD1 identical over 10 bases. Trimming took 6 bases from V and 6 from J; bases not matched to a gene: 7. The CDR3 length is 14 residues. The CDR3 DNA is TGTGCCAGCAGCCCGGGACAGGGGCGGAATGGCTACACCTTC. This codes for CASSPGQGRNGYTF.

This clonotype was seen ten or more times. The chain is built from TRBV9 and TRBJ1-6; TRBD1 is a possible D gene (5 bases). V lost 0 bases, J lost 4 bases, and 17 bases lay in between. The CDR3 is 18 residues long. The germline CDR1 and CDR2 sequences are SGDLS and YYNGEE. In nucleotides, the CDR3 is TGTGCCAGCAGCGTAGACCCACGGAGGCAGGGATATAATTCACCCCTCCACTTT. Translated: CASSVDPRRQGYNSPLHF. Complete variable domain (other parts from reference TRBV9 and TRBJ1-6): DSGVTQTPKHLITATGQRVTLRCSPRSGDLSVYWYQQSLDQGLQFLIQYYNGEERAKGNILERFSAQQFPDLHSELNLSSLELGDSALYFCASSVDPRRQGYNSPLHFGNGTRLTVT.

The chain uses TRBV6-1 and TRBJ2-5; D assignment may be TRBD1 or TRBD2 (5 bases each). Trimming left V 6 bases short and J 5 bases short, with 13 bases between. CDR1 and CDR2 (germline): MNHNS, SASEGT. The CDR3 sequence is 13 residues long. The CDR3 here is CASRARGLETQYF. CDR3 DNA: TGTGCCAGCAGGGCGAGGGGTCTGGAGACCCAGTACTTC.

The CDR3 DNA follows: TGTGCCAGCAGCCCCGTCGTGGGAAACTATGGCTACACCTTC. As protein: CASSPVVGNYGYTF. The chain combines TRBV7-2 with TRBJ1-2; no firm D call. The CDR3 totals 14 residues. V lost 5 bases, J lost 2 bases, and 12 bases lay in between. CDR1 and CDR2 (germline): SGHTA, FQGNSA.

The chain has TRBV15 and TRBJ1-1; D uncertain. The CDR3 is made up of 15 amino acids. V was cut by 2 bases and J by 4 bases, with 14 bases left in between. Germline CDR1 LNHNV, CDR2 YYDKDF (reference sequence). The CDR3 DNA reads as TGTGCCACCAGCAGATCCCTCAACTTGGTCACTGAAGCTTTCTTT. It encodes CATSRSLNLVTEAFF.

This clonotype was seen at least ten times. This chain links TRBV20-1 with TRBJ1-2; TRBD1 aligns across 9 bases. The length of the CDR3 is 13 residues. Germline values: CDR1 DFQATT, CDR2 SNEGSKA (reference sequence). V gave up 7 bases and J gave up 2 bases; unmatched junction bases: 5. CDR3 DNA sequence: TGCAGTGTTTCCGGGACAGGGAACTATGGCTACACCTTC. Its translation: CSVSGTGNYGYTF.

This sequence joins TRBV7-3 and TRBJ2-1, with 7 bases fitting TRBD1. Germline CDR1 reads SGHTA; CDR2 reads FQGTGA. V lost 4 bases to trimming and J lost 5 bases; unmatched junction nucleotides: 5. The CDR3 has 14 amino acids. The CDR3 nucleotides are TGTGCCAGCAGCTCGGGACAGACTCACAATGAGCAGTTCTTC. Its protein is CASSSGQTHNEQFF. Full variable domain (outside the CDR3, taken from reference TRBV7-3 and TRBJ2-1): GAGVSQTPSNKVTEKGKYVELRCDPISGHTALYWYRQSLGQGPEFLIYFQGTGAADDSGLPNDRFFAVRPEGSVSTLKIQRTERGDSAVYLCASSSGQTHNEQFFGPGTRLTVL.

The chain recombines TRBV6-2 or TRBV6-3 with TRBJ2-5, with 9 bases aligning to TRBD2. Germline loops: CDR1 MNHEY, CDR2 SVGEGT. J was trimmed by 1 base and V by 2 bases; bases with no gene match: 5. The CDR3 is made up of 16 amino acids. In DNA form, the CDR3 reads TGTGCCAGCAGTTACGAAGGTAGCGGGAGCCAAGAGACCCAGTACTTC. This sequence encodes CASSYEGSGSQETQYF.